The clone carrying this T cell receptor beta chain was recorded a few times. The antigen is not known. Germline CDR1 GTSNPN, CDR2 SVGIG (reference sequence). The CDR3 covers 14 residues. V was clipped by 2 bases and J by 2 bases; unmatched bases: 5. The primer mix had 60 Vbeta and 13 Jbeta primers. Data came from immunoSEQ multiplex PCR; TCRdb stores just in-frame clones and leaves some out. The data contain fewer than 120,000 clones, over 65% of them singletons. These data belong to a study of cytomegalovirus exposure and HLA in healthy donors. Study findings and constraints: About 87% or about 30% of the time was how often most TCR beta V segments were productive, according to an earlier analysis. TCR beta sequences reportedly predicted the HLA-A and HLA-B alleles of most subjects accurately. In a later analysis, HLA-associated beta chains showed higher expansion and lower generation probabilities than comparable chains.

The chain is built from TRBV30 and TRBJ2-7; TRBD1 agrees at 8 bases. The source of this sequence is a woman aged 25 to 39 in good health and CMV-seronegative. The sample taken for sequencing was PBMCs. This CDR3 is CAWSSGTGTYEQYF. The CDR3 nucleotides read TGTGCCTGGAGTTCCGGGACAGGAACCTACGAGCAGTACTTC.